The rows below give T cell receptor beta chains drawn from one sample of a study of shared clonotypes between healthy human individuals. Repertoires were generated with immunoSEQ multiplex PCR, while TCRdb's copy carries only in-frame clones and drops some. The data contain roughly 2 million clones, more than 90% of them singletons. The source material was naive CD4+ T cells sorted from blood. These receptors were collected from a man aged 18 to 29 in good health. CDR3s leave out the opening cysteine and the closing phenylalanine or tryptophan. D genes are given only for firm matches.

d_gene: .
v_gene: TRBV18
CDR3aa: ASSPAPPVQGGYEQY

d_gene: TRBD1
v_gene: TRBV12-5
CDR3aa: ASGSPPGQESYEQY

d_gene: .
v_gene: TRBV19
CDR3aa: ASSRADTTYEQY

d_gene: TRBD2
v_gene: TRBV5-1
CDR3aa: ASSPRLAGVNNEQF

d_gene: .
v_gene: TRBV10-3
CDR3aa: AISGGGVGSYEQY

d_gene: TRBD2
v_gene: TRBV6-1
CDR3aa: ASGFSGKIWEQF

d_gene: TRBD1
v_gene: TRBV5-4
CDR3aa: ASSLGRDRVEAF

d_gene: TRBD1
v_gene: TRBV6-5
CDR3aa: ASSLGQGGTDTQY

d_gene: .
v_gene: TRBV7-2
CDR3aa: ASSLVIVFNRTSYEQY

d_gene: TRBD1
v_gene: TRBV6-1
CDR3aa: ASSQGAGEQF

d_gene: .
v_gene: TRBV27
CDR3aa: ASGRVLFDNEQF

d_gene: .
v_gene: TRBV6-1
CDR3aa: ASTVTGYNYGYT

d_gene: .
v_gene: TRBV11-2
CDR3aa: ASSLSRGELF

d_gene: .
v_gene: TRBV11-2
CDR3aa: ASSSQGYQETQY

d_gene: .
v_gene: TRBV2
CDR3aa: ASSVSRSGNTIY

d_gene: .
v_gene: TRBV9
CDR3aa: ASSVDGSRIGELF

d_gene: .
v_gene: TRBV6-5
CDR3aa: ASSYWTSWEQY

d_gene: .
v_gene: TRBV5-1
CDR3aa: ASSLDKNYGYT

d_gene: TRBD1
v_gene: TRBV5-4
CDR3aa: ASSVSTGDGYT

d_gene: .
v_gene: TRBV27
CDR3aa: ASSPNGGAGPYEQY

d_gene: .
v_gene: TRBV4-3
CDR3aa: ASSRGQSYNEQF

d_gene: TRBD1
v_gene: TRBV7-2
CDR3aa: ASSLVAGTGDTEAF

d_gene: .
v_gene: TRBV5-4
CDR3aa: ASNMKDIINSPLH

d_gene: .
v_gene: TRBV6-6
CDR3aa: ASSYSSGVVETQY

d_gene: .
v_gene: TRBV28
CDR3aa: ASSPPGARVNIQY

d_gene: .
v_gene: TRBV27
CDR3aa: ASSFGNQPQH

d_gene: .
v_gene: TRBV5-1
CDR3aa: ASSLGGPNSPLH

d_gene: .
v_gene: TRBV19
CDR3aa: ASRAQGYNEQF

d_gene: TRBD1
v_gene: TRBV9
CDR3aa: ASSVEIFYRGNWNQPQH

d_gene: .
v_gene: TRBV2
CDR3aa: ASTGESYNEQF

d_gene: .
v_gene: TRBV5-5
CDR3aa: ASSLANRVGNSPLH

d_gene: .
v_gene: TRBV4-1
CDR3aa: ASSQGQIYNEQF

d_gene: .
v_gene: TRBV29-1
CDR3aa: SVAGVNTGSETQY

d_gene: TRBD2
v_gene: TRBV5-6
CDR3aa: ASSPRHSGDWEQY

d_gene: .
v_gene: TRBV6-4
CDR3aa: ASRSDTRSGYT

d_gene: .
v_gene: TRBV4-1
CDR3aa: ASSQVVGETQY

d_gene: .
v_gene: TRBV6-6
CDR3aa: ASSFLASGIEAF

d_gene: .
v_gene: TRBV11-2
CDR3aa: ASSWGRDQPQH

d_gene: .
v_gene: TRBV11-2
CDR3aa: ASSLLQGNNYGYT

d_gene: .
v_gene: TRBV6-1
CDR3aa: ASSEKSNQPQH

d_gene: TRBD1
v_gene: TRBV28
CDR3aa: ASSQTGVGGNTIY

d_gene: .
v_gene: TRBV30
CDR3aa: AWSAGAYEQY

d_gene: .
v_gene: TRBV5-4
CDR3aa: ASSSRTGSYEQY

d_gene: .
v_gene: TRBV28
CDR3aa: ASSLGSRETQY

d_gene: .
v_gene: TRBV2
CDR3aa: ASRRGGPGPYEQY

d_gene: TRBD1
v_gene: TRBV6-1
CDR3aa: ASSGPGTESNQPQH

d_gene: .
v_gene: TRBV5-1
CDR3aa: ASSGSTDTQY

d_gene: .
v_gene: TRBV28
CDR3aa: ASSFEYGYT

d_gene: .
v_gene: TRBV15
CDR3aa: ATSFREETQY

d_gene: TRBD1
v_gene: TRBV6-6
CDR3aa: ASSYGTDPNYGYT

d_gene: .
v_gene: TRBV2
CDR3aa: ASMPDNINEKLF

d_gene: TRBD1
v_gene: TRBV28
CDR3aa: ASLESTGGIGSNQPQH

d_gene: TRBD2
v_gene: TRBV29-1
CDR3aa: SVELAGALGPKQY